The rows below give T cell receptor beta chains drawn from one sample of a study of cytotoxic CD8 clonotypes in ibrutinib-treated CLL. Assay: immunoSEQ multiplex PCR; the TCRdb copy retains only in-frame clones and omits some. Altogether about 140,000 clones are present, about 84% being singletons, with the ten largest covering 6% to 9.5%. The material sequenced was PBMCs, taken after 36 months of ibrutinib treatment. The receptor source for this set is a human donor with chronic lymphocytic leukemia. Each CDR3 is given with its conserved first and last residue. The D gene is left open where the match is weak. The listing skips clone size in some rows; elsewhere it reads once, few, many or a size class.

>TRBJ2-4|TRBV6-5|TRBD2|-
CASSYSGGAAKNIQYF
TGTGCCAGCAGTTACTCCGGGGGGGCGGCCAAAAACATTCAGTACTTC
>TRBJ1-6|TRBV7-9|-|few
CASSPQQGAPLHF
TGTGCCAGCAGCCCCCAGCAGGGAGCACCCCTCCACTTT
>TRBJ1-1|TRBV11-2|-|-
CASSLRETGNTEAFF
TGTGCCAGCAGCCTCAGGGAGACAGGGAACACTGAAGCTTTCTTT
>TRBJ1-3|TRBV6-1|-|-
CASSEQSNTIYF
TGTGCCAGCAGTGAACAGTCCAACACCATATATTTT
>TRBJ1-1|TRBV5-1|TRBD1|-
CASTQSTGVTEAFF
TGCGCCAGCACTCAATCTACAGGGGTCACTGAAGCTTTCTTT
>TRBJ2-5|TRBV18|TRBD1|-
CASSPQRTGGMETQYF
TGTGCCAGCTCACCACAACGGACAGGGGGTATGGAGACCCAGTACTTC
>TRBJ2-1|TRBV7-9|-|once
CASSLDRDDNEQFF
TGTGCCAGCAGCTTAGACAGGGATGACAATGAGCAGTTCTTC
>TRBJ2-5|TRBV18|-|-
CASSPRGVRETQYF
TGTGCCAGCTCACCAAGAGGGGTGCGAGAGACCCAGTACTTC
>TRBJ1-5|TRBV6-1|TRBD1|-
CASSVGQGKVSNQPQHF
TGTGCCAGCAGTGTCGGACAGGGGAAGGTTAGCAATCAGCCCCAGCATTTT
>TRBJ2-7|TRBV9|-|-
CASSADYPTSYEQYF
TGTGCCAGCAGCGCGGACTACCCAACCTCCTACGAGCAGTACTTC
>TRBJ1-6|TRBV28|-|few
CASSFGTTNSPLHF
TGTGCCAGCAGTTTTGGCACAACTAATTCACCCCTCCACTTT
>TRBJ2-5|TRBV20-1|-|-
CSATHQETQYF
TGCAGTGCGACCCACCAAGAGACCCAGTACTTC
>TRBJ1-6|TRBV6-1|-|-
CASKTGLQGSPLHF
TGTGCCAGCAAGACCGGGCTCCAAGGGTCACCCCTCCACTTT
>TRBJ1-4|TRBV28|-|-
CASSDGGATNEKLFF
TGTGCCAGCAGTGATGGGGGCGCAACTAATGAAAAACTGTTTTTT
>TRBJ2-1|TRBV7-9|TRBD1|-
CASSLGTGNNEQFF
TGTGCCAGCAGCTTGGGGACAGGGAACAATGAGCAGTTCTTC
>TRBJ1-6|TRBV10-3|-|once
CAAAGRSSSPLHF
TGTGCCGCCGCGGGACGTTCAAGTTCACCCCTCCACTTT
>TRBJ1-6|TRBV7-9|-|-
CASSLLPSPLHF
TGTGCCAGCAGCTTACTCCCTTCACCCCTCCACTTT
>TRBJ1-2|TRBV10-3|-|once
CAIRWQATEGYTF
TGTGCCATCAGATGGCAGGCCACGGAGGGCTACACCTTC
>TRBJ1-1|TRBV6-6|TRBD1|once
CASSGTGFVTEAFF
TGTGCCAGCAGTGGGACAGGGTTTGTGACTGAAGCTTTCTTT
>TRBJ2-7|TRBV6-5|TRBD1|-
CASSYSGQDYEQYF
TGTGCCAGCAGTTACTCGGGACAGGACTACGAGCAGTACTTC
>TRBJ1-2|TRBV6-5|-|-
CASSYSGLGYTF
TGTGCCAGCAGTTACTCAGGGCTCGGCTACACCTTC
>TRBJ1-2|TRBV19|-|-
CASSIFPDVYGYTF
TGTGCCAGTAGTATCTTCCCGGACGTCTATGGCTACACCTTC
>TRBJ2-2|TRBV4-1|TRBD1|-
CASSPLGTGKSTGELFF
TGCGCCAGCAGCCCCCTCGGGACAGGGAAAAGCACCGGGGAGCTGTTTTTT
>TRBJ2-7|TRBV19|-|-
CASSIGRKSSYEQYF
TGTGCCAGTAGTATTGGGCGGAAAAGCTCCTACGAGCAGTACTTC
>TRBJ2-3|TRBV4-2|TRBD2|once
CASSQDWLAVSTDTQYF
TGTGCCAGCAGCCAAGATTGGCTAGCGGTGAGCACAGATACGCAGTATTTT
>TRBJ1-2|TRBV19|-|-
CASSIEKDNNYGYTF
TGTGCCAGTAGTATAGAGAAGGACAATAACTATGGCTACACCTTC
>TRBJ1-5|TRBV4-1|-|few
CASSQVEKGFQPQHF
TGCGCCAGCAGCCAAGTTGAGAAGGGTTTTCAGCCCCAGCATTTT
>TRBJ2-2|TRBV2|TRBD2|-
CASSRTSGRAENTGELFF
TGTGCCAGCAGCCGGACTAGCGGGAGGGCCGAGAACACCGGGGAGCTGTTTTTT
>TRBJ1-1|TRBV6-1|-|-
CASRREFTAEAFF
TGTGCCAGCAGGCGTGAGTTTACCGCTGAAGCTTTCTTT
>TRBJ1-2|TRBV29-1|-|-
CSALEPGSGYGYTF
TGCAGCGCCCTAGAACCGGGGTCGGGCTATGGCTACACCTTC
>TRBJ1-6|TRBV18|-|-
CASSANRVTYNSPLHF
TGTGCCAGCTCAGCAAACAGGGTGACCTATAATTCACCCCTCCACTTT
>TRBJ1-1|TRBV6-5|-|-
CASSYSSYSPGAFF
TGTGCCAGCAGTTACTCAAGTTATTCGCCGGGAGCTTTCTTT
>TRBJ2-1|TRBV11-1|TRBD2|-
CASLSGTSLFGNEQFF
TGTGCCAGCCTTTCCGGGACTAGCTTGTTTGGCAATGAGCAGTTCTTC
>TRBJ1-2|TRBV18|-|-
CASSPAAANYGYTF
TGTGCCAGCTCCCCGGCCGCAGCTAACTATGGCTACACCTTC
>TRBJ2-7|TRBV5-8|TRBD2|-
CASSLAGGSYEQYF
TGTGCCAGCAGCCTAGCGGGAGGATCCTACGAGCAGTACTTC
>TRBJ2-7|TRBV27|-|-
CASTSRRYEQYF
TGTGCCAGCACCTCCCGTAGATACGAGCAGTACTTC
>TRBJ2-7|TRBV10-2|TRBD2|few
CASSSGSSYEQYF
TGCGCCAGCTCAAGCGGGAGCTCCTACGAGCAGTACTTC
>TRBJ1-2|TRBV18|-|-
CASDGENYGYTF
TGTGCCAGCGATGGGGAGAACTATGGCTACACCTTC
>TRBJ2-4|TRBV5-1|TRBD1|-
CASSQFTGGTKNIQYF
TGCGCCAGCAGCCAGTTTACAGGGGGCACCAAAAACATTCAGTACTTC
>TRBJ2-5|TRBV15|-|once
CATSRSGLGWKETQYF
TGTGCCACCAGCAGATCAGGACTCGGGTGGAAAGAGACCCAGTACTTC
>TRBJ2-7|TRBV5-4|-|few
CASSLFYEQYF
TGTGCCAGCAGCTTGTTCTACGAGCAGTACTTC
>TRBJ2-1|TRBV12-5|-|-
CASGLRQPLDYNEQFF
TGTGCTAGTGGTTTGAGACAGCCCCTTGACTACAATGAGCAGTTCTTC
>TRBJ2-6|TRBV10-3|-|few
CAISVDGANVLTF
TGTGCCATCAGTGTTGATGGGGCCAACGTCCTGACTTTC
>TRBJ2-3|TRBV18|-|-
CASSPQGTDTQYF
TGTGCCAGCTCACCCCAGGGGACAGATACGCAGTATTTT
>TRBJ1-6|TRBV6-1|-|-
CASNRRLDSPLHF
TGTGCCAGCAACCGGAGGTTGGATTCACCCCTCCACTTT
>TRBJ1-2|TRBV6-1|-|few
CASTGGAGTHYGYTF
TGTGCCAGCACTGGGGGCGCCGGGACGCACTATGGCTACACCTTC
>TRBJ2-5|TRBV7-9|-|-
CASSSRTGLGETQYF
TGTGCCAGCAGCTCACGCACAGGGTTGGGAGAGACCCAGTACTTC
>TRBJ1-2|TRBV11-2|-|-
CASSLVGHLYGYTF
TGTGCCAGCAGCTTAGTCGGGCACCTCTATGGCTACACCTTC
>TRBJ2-5|TRBV7-7|TRBD1|-
CASSARRDRGPETQYF
TGTGCCAGCAGCGCCCGCCGGGACAGGGGGCCGGAGACCCAGTACTTC
>TRBJ2-3|TRBV5-1|-|-
CASSAQTDTQYF
TGCGCCAGCAGCGCCCAGACAGATACGCAGTATTTT
>TRBJ1-4|TRBV18|TRBD1|-
CASSGQVFNEKLFF
TGTGCCAGCTCAGGACAGGTGTTTAATGAAAAACTGTTTTTT
>TRBJ2-7|TRBV6-1|TRBD1|-
CASSEIRDRTDEQYF
TGTGCCAGCAGCGAAATCCGGGACAGGACCGACGAGCAGTACTTC